This TCR beta chain was sequenced during a study of blood T cell repertoires in COVID-19. V lost 2 bases and J 1 base, leaving 11 bases between the germline ends. Germline CDR1 is SEHNR and CDR2 is FQNEAQ (reference sequence). The CDR3 consists of 15 residues. A single count supports this clone. The data were produced by immunoSEQ multiplex PCR, yet TCRdb's version contains in-frame clones alone and is incomplete. The sample holds 390,000 or so clones, around 89% seen once. The chain carries TRBV7-9 and TRBJ1-1; D is possibly TRBD1 (6 bases). The TCR was taken from a woman younger than 45 with COVID-19, enrolled during active disease. Sequencing was carried out using peripheral blood. CDR3 nucleotides: TGTGCCAGCAGCTTATACAGGACAGCGAACACTGAAGCTTTCTTT. Its translation is CASSLYRTANTEAFF.